The clone carrying this TCR beta chain was counted once. Its matching antigen is unknown. These data belong to a study of a mutant IDH1 vaccine in newly diagnosed glioma. For the study at large: Patients previously underwent radiotherapy, temozolomide, or both, and most underwent both. Findings and limits, study-wide: A vaccine-induced immune response developed in about 94% of the patients.

The CDR3 has 17 amino acids. Germline CDR1 and CDR2: LNHDA and SQIVND (reference sequence). V dropped 0 bases and J dropped 0 bases, with 15 bases sitting between them. Noted time point: week 35, safety follow-up. Vaccination used 300 ug of mutant IDH1 20-mer peptide per dose, with topical imiquimod. Data came from immunoSEQ multiplex PCR; TCRdb stores just in-frame clones and leaves some out. The sample includes roughly 68,000 clones, roughly four fifths of them seen just once. The source material was PBMCs, sampled from a glioma patient whose treatment included an IDH1 peptide vaccine. The chain uses TRBV19 and TRBJ2-7; the D is unclear. This clonotype originated in a middle-aged man with glioma. This CDR3 reads CASSIDPFRTTSYEQYF. The CDR3 DNA reads TGTGCCAGTAGTATAGATCCTTTTCGGACCACCTCCTACGAGCAGTACTTC.